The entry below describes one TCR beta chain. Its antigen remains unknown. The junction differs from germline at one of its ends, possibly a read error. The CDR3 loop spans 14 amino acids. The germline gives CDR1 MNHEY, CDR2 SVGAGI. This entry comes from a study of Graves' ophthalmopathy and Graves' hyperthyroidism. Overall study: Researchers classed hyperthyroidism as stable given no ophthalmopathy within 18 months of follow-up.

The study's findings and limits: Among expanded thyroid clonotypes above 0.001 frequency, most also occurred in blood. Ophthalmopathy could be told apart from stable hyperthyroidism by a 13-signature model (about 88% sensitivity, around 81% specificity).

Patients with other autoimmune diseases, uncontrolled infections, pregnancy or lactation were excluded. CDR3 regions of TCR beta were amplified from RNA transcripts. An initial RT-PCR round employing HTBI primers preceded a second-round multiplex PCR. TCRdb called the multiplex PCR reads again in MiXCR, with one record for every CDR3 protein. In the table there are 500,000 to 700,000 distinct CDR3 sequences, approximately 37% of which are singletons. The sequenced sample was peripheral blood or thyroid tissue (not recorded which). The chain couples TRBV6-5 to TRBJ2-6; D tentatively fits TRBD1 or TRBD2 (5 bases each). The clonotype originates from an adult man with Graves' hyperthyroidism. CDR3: CASSYRGRANVLTF. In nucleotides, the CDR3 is TGTGCCAGCAGTTACCGGGGCAGGGCTAACGTCCTGACTTTC.